One sample yielded the 5 T cell receptor beta chains listed below, sequenced in a study of beta chain features in type 1 diabetes. cDNA synthesis used the whole RNA isolate, giving expressed TCRB sequences. TCRdb's copy holds only in-frame clones and misses some; the assay was immunoSEQ multiplex PCR. The table has 600,000 or so clones, 12% seen once. No antigen has been identified for these receptors. General study points: Type 1 diabetes patients had moderately but significantly shorter TCRB CDR3s in all four CD4+ subsets.

Sequenced sample: naive CD4+ T cells from blood. These TCRs come from a man aged 25-45 years with type 1 diabetes.

The gene calls are TRBV4-2 and TRBJ1-2, with a tentative D call TRBD1 (5 bases). With 1 base removed from V and 5 bases from J, the gap between germline ends came to 14 bases. From germline, CDR1 is LGHNA and CDR2 YNFKEQ. This CDR3 region has 15 residues. The CDR3 nucleotides read TGTGCCAGCAGCCAAGTCGACAGCGAAAATTATGGCTACACCTTC. It is translated as CASSQVDSENYGYTF.

This clone came up a few times. The chain links TRBV7-8 to TRBJ1-5; 7 bases agree with TRBD1. With V trimmed by 4 bases and J by 6 bases, 12 bases remained unmatched. This CDR3 contains 16 residues. Germline V gene lookup returns CDR1 SGHVS and CDR2 FQNEAQ. As DNA, the CDR3 is TGTGCCAGCAGCTCCCAGATGGCAGGGGGTGGTCAGCCCCAGCATTTT. Translated: CASSSQMAGGGQPQHF.

In its sample, this clone was seen a few times. The genes are TRBV29-1 and TRBJ1-2; D might be TRBD1 (5 bases). Trimming took 7 bases from V and 1 from J, leaving 13 bases between them. Germline loops: CDR1 SQVTM, CDR2 ANQGSEA. The CDR3 extends over 13 amino acids. The CDR3 DNA reads TGCAGCGCTCGACCTGACAGTAACTATGGCTACACCTTC. Protein: CSARPDSNYGYTF.

The V gene is TRBV7-8, the J gene TRBJ1-6; no clear D. The V end lost 1 base, the J end lost 9 bases, and 16 bases lay between the germline ends. CDR3 length: 16 residues. CDR1 is SGHVS and CDR2 is FQNEAQ in the germline V gene. CDR3 bases: TGTGCCAGCAGCTTAGAGGCCGGCAGGAATGGTTCACCCCTCCACTTT. This gives the protein CASSLEAGRNGSPLHF.

The V gene is TRBV7-9, the J gene TRBJ2-7; TRBD2 agrees at 10 bases. From germline, CDR1 is SEHNR and CDR2 FQNEAQ (reference sequence). This CDR3 is built from 15 residues. V dropped 0 bases and J dropped 2; count of bases not matched to a gene: 1. This CDR3 is CASSLAGLAAYEQYF. In DNA, the CDR3 is TGTGCCAGCAGCTTAGCAGGACTAGCGGCCTACGAGCAGTACTTC. Full variable domain (remainder filled in from reference TRBV7-9 and TRBJ2-7): DTGVSQNPRHKITKRGQNVTFRCDPISEHNRLYWYRQTLGQGPEFLTYFQNEAQLEKSRLLSDRFSAERPKGSFSTLEIQRTEQGDSAMYLCASSLAGLAAYEQYFGPGTRLTVT.